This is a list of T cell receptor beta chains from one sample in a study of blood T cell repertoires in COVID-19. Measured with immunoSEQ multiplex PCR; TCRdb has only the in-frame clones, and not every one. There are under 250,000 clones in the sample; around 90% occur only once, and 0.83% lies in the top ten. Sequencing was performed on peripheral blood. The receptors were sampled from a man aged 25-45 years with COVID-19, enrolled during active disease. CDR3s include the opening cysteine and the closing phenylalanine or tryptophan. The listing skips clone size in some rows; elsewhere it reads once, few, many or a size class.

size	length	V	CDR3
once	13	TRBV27	CASSYTANTEAFF
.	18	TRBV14	CASSHGTTAGALNEKLFF
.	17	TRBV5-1	CASSPLELAGGQETQYF
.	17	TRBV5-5	CASSLGQGRGGGEKLFF
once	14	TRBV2	CASTQGGGGDGYTF
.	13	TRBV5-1	CASSSAQGDEQFF
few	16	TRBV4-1	CASSARDRDPSYEQYF
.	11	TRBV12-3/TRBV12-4	CASSFSSTMFF
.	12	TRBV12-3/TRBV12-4	CASRGVGETQYF
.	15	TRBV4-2	CASSQDIRLDNEQFF
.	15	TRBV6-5	CASSQRGVNTGELFF
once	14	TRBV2	CASRVGSQNEKLFF
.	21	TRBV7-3	CASSLSRSDQDYASSYNEQFF
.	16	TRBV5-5	CASSLAPGQPTGELFF
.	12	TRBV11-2	CATRGGYNEQFF
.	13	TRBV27	CASSWTHSGEQFF
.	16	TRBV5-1	CASSPDGQGEGYGYTF
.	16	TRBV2	CASSEGTGPRDQPQHF
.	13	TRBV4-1	CASRGDSNYEQYF
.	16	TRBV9	CASSGHGSGAVETQYF
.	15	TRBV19	CASSIDAGSNQPQHF
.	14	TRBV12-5	CASAVGGINTEAFF
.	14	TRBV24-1	CATSEVGSDQPQHF
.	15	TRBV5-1	CASSLGLAVTDTQYF
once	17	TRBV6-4	CASSETYGLADTDTQYF
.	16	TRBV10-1	CASSDRSRAYNSPLHF
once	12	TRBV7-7	CASSPPAGELFF
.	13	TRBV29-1	CSVDESSGGEQYF
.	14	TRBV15	CATSGGTGVYEQYF
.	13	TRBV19	CASSISRGDTQYF
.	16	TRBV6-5	CASSYPPPAGPQPQHF
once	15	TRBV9	CASSVGRGTGDEQYF
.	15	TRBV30	CAWSFSSGVSDTQYF
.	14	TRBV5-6	CASSPTATNEKLFF
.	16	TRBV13	CASSSGLGATNEKLFF
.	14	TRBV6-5	CASRLAGITGELFF
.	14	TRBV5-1	CASSPRQFGTEAFF
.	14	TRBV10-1	CASSEVPHQEKLFF
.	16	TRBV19	CASSPRLAGGRETQYF
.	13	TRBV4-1	CASSRTGESGYTF
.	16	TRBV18	CASSPSPSVYTGELFF